This T cell receptor (beta chain) was captured by sequencing in a study of STAT5B mutations in CD4+ large granular lymphocyte leukemia. The overall study: Among healthy controls, a particular HLA allele went with more CDR3 'QG' motifs.

This clone was observed a single time. The data were produced by immunoSEQ multiplex PCR, yet TCRdb's version contains in-frame clones alone and is incomplete. The sample yields under 25,000 clones, 72% seen once. CDR3 size: 19 residues. Germline V gives CDR1 LNHDA, CDR2 SQIVND (reference sequence). With V trimmed by 6 bases and J by 0 bases, 17 bases remained unmatched. The sequencing sample was made of CD4+ T cells from blood buffy coats. The rearrangement links TRBV19 to TRBJ2-3; 8 bases map to TRBD2. The clonotype was recovered from a human donor in good health. CDR3 in amino acids: CASRTSGAGAGYSTDTQYF. The CDR3, as DNA: TGTGCCAGTAGAACCAGCGGAGCGGGGGCCGGTTATAGCACAGATACGCAGTATTTT. The variable domain in full, with the rest retrieved from reference TRBV19 and TRBJ2-3, is DGGITQSPKYLFRKEGQNVTLSCEQNLNHDAMYWYRQDPGQGLRLIYYSQIVNDFQKGDIAEGYSVSREKKESFPLTVTSAQKNPTAFYLCASRTSGAGAGYSTDTQYFGPGTRLTVL.